This T cell receptor (beta chain) originates from a study of T cell responses to AZD1222 COVID-19 vaccine. Broader study findings: Only five to seven AZD1222 recipients were seropositive at baseline.

Clones were sequenced by immunoSEQ multiplex PCR, and TCRdb holds only the in-frame ones, with some missing. This table holds around 120,000 clones, around 90% found once. With respect to this clone: What it recognizes is unknown.

V shed 3 bases and J shed 0 bases, with 5 bases lying between them. CDR1 LGHDT and CDR2 YNNKEL come from the germline V gene (reference sequence). The CDR3 covers 14 residues. The sequence derives from an adult who received the AZD1222 COVID-19 vaccine. The chain is built from TRBV3-1 (or the pseudogene TRBV3-2) and TRBJ2-2; no clear D gene. Sequencing was performed on peripheral blood, taken 28 days after the second AZD1222 dose. CDR3 protein: CASSQLSNTGELFF. The CDR3 coding sequence is TGTGCCAGCAGCCAGTTATCGAACACCGGGGAGCTGTTTTTT.